This TCR beta chain was found in a study of T cell changes during pregnancy in multiple sclerosis (dated by TCRdb to the late 2010s). In terms of the full investigation: The study looked at changes in the T cell repertoire across pregnancy in women with multiple sclerosis.

Trimming costs V 0 bases and J 10 bases, and their ends lie 8 bases apart. The CDR3 has 12 amino acids, counting the end cysteine and phenylalanine. Just the 36-base CDR3 DNA is kept, in frame starting at base 1. In the germline V gene (reference sequence), CDR1 corresponds to SGHNT and CDR2 to YYREEE. Library construction relied on the immunoSEQ multiplex PCR assay. Entries here come from immuneACCESS through TCRdb and include only in-frame sequences with V and J called. Some clones fail to appear in such tables; in the studies checked, an unresolved V gene covers under half of the shortfall, and the cause of the remainder is unknown. This sample lists some 74,000 clones; 80% to 95% were detected once. Approximately 2.2% of the sample is taken by the ten largest. Comment on this clone: Its recognized antigen is unknown. No per-base quality is available; no much larger clone lies one base away.

Here the chain combines TRBV5-4 and TRBJ2-1; confidence is insufficient to name the D gene. Here the sequenced sample was peripheral blood, taken before pregnancy. The clonotype was recovered from a female donor with multiple sclerosis, enrolled in a pregnancy study. Here is the DNA: TGTGCCAGCAGCTTGGGGGCATACGAGCAGTTCTTC. This is translated as CASSLGAYEQFF.